The next 16 T cell receptor beta chains were all read from a single sample in a study of Ad26.COV2.S vaccination and SARS-CoV-2 variants. Using immunoSEQ multiplex PCR, the repertoire was profiled, and TCRdb retains in-frame clones only, with some absent. The sample holds about 480,000 clones, around 88% seen once. Treatment of the sample: about 20 received Ad26.COV2.S at low or high dose, single or two shots; 5 received placebo; per-sample allocation not given. All samples were drawn on day 63, counting from the first vaccine or placebo injection. Sequenced here: peripheral blood, sampled in a trial of Ad26.COV2.S vaccine versus placebo. The receptors were gathered from a person aged 18-60 years who received the Ad26.COV2.S COVID-19 vaccine or a placebo.

The chain carries TRBV5-4 and TRBJ2-7; maybe TRBD2 (6 bases). The CDR3 consists of 14 residues. Trimming took off 3 bases at V and 2 bases at J, with 12 bases between the two ends. CDR1 is SGHNT, CDR2 YYREEE, per germline (reference sequence). CDR3 nucleotides: TGTGCCAGCAGCTACAGCGGGTTCCCCTACGAGCAGTACTTC. It is translated as CASSYSGFPYEQYF. The full variable domain, completed using reference TRBV5-4 and TRBJ2-7, is ETGVTQSPTHLIKTRGQQVTLRCSSQSGHNTVSWYQQALGQGPQFIFQYYREEENGRGNFPPRFSGLQFPNYSSELNVNALELDDSALYLCASSYSGFPYEQYFGPGTRLTVT.

This sequence joins TRBV9 and TRBJ1-4, with D tentatively TRBD1 (5 bases). The CDR3 has 14 amino acids. Germline CDR1 SGDLS, CDR2 YYNGEE. V was trimmed by 0 bases and J by 7 bases, leaving 10 bases between them. In DNA form, the CDR3 reads TGTGCCAGCAGCGTAGGGGCGGGGGGTGAAAAACTGTTTTTT. Translation gives CASSVGAGGEKLFF.

This chain connects TRBV12-3 or TRBV12-4 to TRBJ1-1, with D perhaps TRBD1 (5 bases). This CDR3 is built from 11 residues. Trimming left V 5 bases short and J 8 bases short, with 9 bases between. CDR3 region: CASSLRDEAFF. CDR3 in DNA: TGTGCCAGCAGTCTAAGGGACGAAGCTTTCTTT.

The V and J genes are TRBV7-3 and TRBJ1-6, with D perhaps TRBD1 (6 bases). Trimming pared 5 bases from V and 4 bases from J, leaving 15 bases between. CDR3 size: 16 residues. Germline CDR1 SGHTA, CDR2 FQGTGA. The CDR3 loop reads CASSEGGAPYNSPLHF. For the CDR3, the DNA is TGTGCCAGCAGCGAAGGGGGGGCTCCTTATAATTCACCCCTCCACTTT.

The chain employs TRBV7-2 and TRBJ2-7; D ambiguous. Trimming removed 5 bases at V and 0 bases at J, with 11 bases between. Germline CDR1 is SGHTA and CDR2 is FQGNSA. The CDR3 runs 14 residues. Here the CDR3 DNA reads TGTGCCAGCAGCCCAAACCCGGGCTCCTACGAGCAGTACTTC. This encodes CASSPNPGSYEQYF. The full variable domain, in which reference TRBV7-2 and TRBJ2-7 provide the parts outside the CDR3, is GAGVSQSPSNKVTEKGKDVELRCDPISGHTALYWYRQSLGQGLEFLIYFQGNSAPDKSGLPSDRFSAERTGGSVSTLTIQRTQQEDSAVYLCASSPNPGSYEQYFGPGTRLTVT.

This chain uses TRBV2 with TRBJ2-7; 7 positions match TRBD2. This CDR3 has 14 residues. After removal of 3 bases from V and 1 base from J, the junction contained 3 bases not matched to a gene. CDR1 and CDR2 from the germline V gene are SNHLY and FYNNEI. In DNA form, the CDR3 reads TGTGCCAGCAGTGAGGGGAGGGCATCCTACGAGCAGTACTTC. Translating gives CASSEGRASYEQYF.

J is TRBJ2-5 and V is TRBV15, with D perhaps TRBD2 (6 bases). Germline values: CDR1 LNHNV, CDR2 YYDKDF (reference sequence). Trimming removed 0 bases at V and 3 bases at J, with 11 bases between. The length of the CDR3 is 15 residues. CDR3 sequence reads: CATSRDLPGEETQYF. Written as DNA, the CDR3 is TGTGCCACCAGCAGAGATCTGCCGGGAGAAGAGACCCAGTACTTC.

This chain links TRBV27 with TRBJ1-2; D is undetermined. The CDR3 spans 14 residues. Trimming took off 3 bases at V and 8 bases at J, with 16 bases between the two ends. Germline loops: CDR1 MNHEY, CDR2 SMNVEV (reference sequence). The DNA for the CDR3 is TGTGCCAGCAGTTTCTTAGGAGGTCGTGGCGGCTACACCTTC. Protein product: CASSFLGGRGGYTF.

The chain is built from TRBV6-2 or TRBV6-3 and TRBJ1-1; D is unresolved. The CDR3 covers 13 residues. V shed 4 bases and J shed 4 bases, with 10 bases lying between them. In germline, CDR1 is MNHEY, CDR2 SVGEGT. For the CDR3, the DNA is TGTGCCAGCAGTTTAATTTTAGGCACTGAAGCTTTCTTT. Amino acid sequence: CASSLILGTEAFF.

The gene calls are TRBV28 and TRBJ2-7; no firm D call. The CDR3 contains 15 residues. Trimming cost V 2 bases and J 3 bases, with 14 bases left between them. Looked up from germline, CDR1 is MDHEN and CDR2 is SYDVKM. In DNA, the CDR3 is TGTGCCAGCAGTTTACGCAAGGGTATGATCTACGAGCAGTACTTC. Protein: CASSLRKGMIYEQYF.

The V and J genes are TRBV7-8 and TRBJ2-7; tentatively, D is TRBD1 (5 bases). Germline V gene lookup returns CDR1 SGHVS and CDR2 FQNEAQ. This CDR3 spans 14 amino acids. The ends were cut back, 5 bases at V and 3 bases at J, with 14 bases in the middle. Here the CDR3 reads CASSPIDSYYEQYF. In nucleotides, the CDR3 is TGTGCCAGCAGCCCCATCGACAGTTACTACGAGCAGTACTTC.

The rearrangement joins TRBV6-2 or TRBV6-3 to TRBJ2-1; D is perhaps TRBD1 or TRBD2 (5 bases each). Trimming stripped 4 bases from V and 3 bases from J, with 16 bases between. The CDR3 runs 16 residues. Germline values: CDR1 MNHEY, CDR2 SVGEGT. The CDR3 coding sequence is TGTGCCAGCAGTTCCCCGGGGCGTTGGGACTACAATGAGCAGTTCTTC. This codes for CASSSPGRWDYNEQFF.

The DNA of the CDR3 is TGTGCCAGCAGGGCACAGGGGAGAGAGACCCAGTACTTC. As protein: CASRAQGRETQYF. This chain links TRBV11-2 with TRBJ2-5, with 7 bases identical to TRBD1. The CDR3 runs 13 residues. Looked up from germline, CDR1 is SGHAT and CDR2 is FQNNGV. The ends lost 6 bases at V and 4 bases at J; junction bases unmatched: 5. Full variable domain (missing parts from reference TRBV11-2 and TRBJ2-5): EAGVAQSPRYKIIEKRQSVAFWCNPISGHATLYWYQQILGQGPKLLIQFQNNGVVDDSQLPKDRFSAERLKGVDSTLKIQPAKLEDSAVYLCASRAQGRETQYFGPGTRLLVL.

This rearrangement joins TRBV12-3 or TRBV12-4 to TRBJ1-5; maybe TRBD1 (5 bases). This CDR3 spans 13 amino acids. The V end was cut by 6 bases, the J end by 7 bases, with 13 bases between. The CDR3 reads CASSREGIQPQHF. CDR3 nucleotide sequence: TGTGCCAGCAGCCGGGAGGGGATACAGCCCCAGCATTTT.

The V call is TRBV7-3, the J call TRBJ2-7; D gene uncertain. V was trimmed by 2 bases and J by 3 bases, leaving 14 bases between them. There are 15 residues in the CDR3. The germline gives CDR1 SGHTA, CDR2 FQGTGA. CDR3 protein: CASSLEPTSVYEQYF. The CDR3 nucleotides read TGTGCCAGCAGCTTAGAGCCCACTTCCGTCTACGAGCAGTACTTC.

The J gene is TRBJ1-5, the V gene TRBV19; D uncertain. V was pared by 3 bases and J by 1 base, with 13 bases between. Germline V lookup: CDR1 LNHDA, CDR2 SQIVND (reference sequence). There are 16 residues in the CDR3. The CDR3 nucleotides read TGTGCCAGTAGTATCCAACGAAGGGTAAGCAATCAGCCCCAGCATTTT. Translated: CASSIQRRVSNQPQHF.